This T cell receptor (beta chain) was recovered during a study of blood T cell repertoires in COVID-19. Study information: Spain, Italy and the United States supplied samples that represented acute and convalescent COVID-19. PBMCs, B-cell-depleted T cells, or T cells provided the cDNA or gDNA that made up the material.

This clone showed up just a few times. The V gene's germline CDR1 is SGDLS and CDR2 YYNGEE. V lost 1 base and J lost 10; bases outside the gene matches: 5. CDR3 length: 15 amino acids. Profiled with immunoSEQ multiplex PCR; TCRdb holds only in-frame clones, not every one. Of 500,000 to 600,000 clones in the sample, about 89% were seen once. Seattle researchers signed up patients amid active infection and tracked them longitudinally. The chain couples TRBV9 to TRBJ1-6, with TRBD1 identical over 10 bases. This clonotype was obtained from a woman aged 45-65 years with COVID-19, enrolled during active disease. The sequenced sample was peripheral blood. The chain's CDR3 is CASSVRGTGESPLHF. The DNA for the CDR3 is TGTGCCAGCAGCGTAAGAGGGACAGGGGAATCACCCCTCCACTTT. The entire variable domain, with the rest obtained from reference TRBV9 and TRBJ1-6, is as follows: DSGVTQTPKHLITATGQRVTLRCSPRSGDLSVYWYQQSLDQGLQFLIQYYNGEERAKGNILERFSAQQFPDLHSELNLSSLELGDSALYFCASSVRGTGESPLHFGNGTRLTVT.